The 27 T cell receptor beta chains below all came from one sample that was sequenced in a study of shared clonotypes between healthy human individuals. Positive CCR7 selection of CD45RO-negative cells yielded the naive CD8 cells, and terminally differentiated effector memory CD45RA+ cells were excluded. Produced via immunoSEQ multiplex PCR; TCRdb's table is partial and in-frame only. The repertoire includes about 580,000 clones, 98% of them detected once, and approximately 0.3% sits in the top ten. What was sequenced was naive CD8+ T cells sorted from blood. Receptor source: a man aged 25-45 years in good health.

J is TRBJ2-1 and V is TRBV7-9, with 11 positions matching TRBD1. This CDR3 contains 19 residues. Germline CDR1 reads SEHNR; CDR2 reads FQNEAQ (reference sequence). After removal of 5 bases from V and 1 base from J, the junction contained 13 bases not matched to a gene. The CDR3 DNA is TGTGCCAGCAGCCCCCTTGTAGGACAGGGGGCTGGATCCTACAATGAGCAGTTCTTC. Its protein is CASSPLVGQGAGSYNEQFF.

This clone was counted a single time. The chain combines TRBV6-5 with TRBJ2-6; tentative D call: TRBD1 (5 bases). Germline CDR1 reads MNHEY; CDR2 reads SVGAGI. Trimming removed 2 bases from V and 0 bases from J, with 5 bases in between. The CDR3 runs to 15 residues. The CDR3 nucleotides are TGTGCCAGCAGTTACCAGGGCTCTGGGGCCAACGTCCTGACTTTC. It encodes CASSYQGSGANVLTF.

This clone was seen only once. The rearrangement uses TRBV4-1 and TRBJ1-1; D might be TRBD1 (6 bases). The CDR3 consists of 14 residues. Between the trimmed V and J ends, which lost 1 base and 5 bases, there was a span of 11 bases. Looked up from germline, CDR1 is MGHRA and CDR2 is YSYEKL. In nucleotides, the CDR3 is TGCGCCAGCAGCCAAGTATGGGGGGCTACTGAAGCTTTCTTT. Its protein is CASSQVWGATEAFF.

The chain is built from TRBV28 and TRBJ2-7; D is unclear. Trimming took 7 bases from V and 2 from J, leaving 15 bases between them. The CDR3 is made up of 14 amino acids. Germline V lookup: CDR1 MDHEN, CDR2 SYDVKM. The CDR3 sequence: CASNIVGNAYEQYF. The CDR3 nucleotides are TGTGCCAGCAACATCGTGGGCAACGCCTACGAGCAGTACTTC.

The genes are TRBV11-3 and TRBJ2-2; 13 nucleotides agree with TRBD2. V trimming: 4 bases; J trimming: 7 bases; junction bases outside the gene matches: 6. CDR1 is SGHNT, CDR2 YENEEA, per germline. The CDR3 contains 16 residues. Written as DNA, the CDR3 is TGTGCCAGCAGCTCACTAGCGGGAGGGCCCGACGGGGAGCTGTTTTTT. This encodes CASSSLAGGPDGELFF.

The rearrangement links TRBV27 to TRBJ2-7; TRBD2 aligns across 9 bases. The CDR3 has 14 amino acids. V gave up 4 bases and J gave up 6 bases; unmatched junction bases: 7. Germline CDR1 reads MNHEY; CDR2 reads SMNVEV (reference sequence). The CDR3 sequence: CASSYVSGSAEQYF. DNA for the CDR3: TGTGCCAGCAGTTATGTTAGCGGGAGTGCCGAGCAGTACTTC.

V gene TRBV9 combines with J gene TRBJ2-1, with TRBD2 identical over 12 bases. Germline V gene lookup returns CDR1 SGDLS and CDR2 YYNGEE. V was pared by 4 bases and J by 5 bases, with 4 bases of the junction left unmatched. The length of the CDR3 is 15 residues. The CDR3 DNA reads TGTGCCAGCAGCCATACTAGCGGGAGGAACAATGAGCAGTTCTTC. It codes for CASSHTSGRNNEQFF.

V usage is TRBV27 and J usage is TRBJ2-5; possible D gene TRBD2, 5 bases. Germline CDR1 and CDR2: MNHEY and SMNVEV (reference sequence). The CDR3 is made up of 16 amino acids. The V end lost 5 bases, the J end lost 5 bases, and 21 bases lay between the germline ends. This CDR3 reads CASSTNRPRGGETQYF. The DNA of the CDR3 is TGTGCCAGCAGTACAAACCGGCCACGAGGCGGGGAGACCCAGTACTTC.

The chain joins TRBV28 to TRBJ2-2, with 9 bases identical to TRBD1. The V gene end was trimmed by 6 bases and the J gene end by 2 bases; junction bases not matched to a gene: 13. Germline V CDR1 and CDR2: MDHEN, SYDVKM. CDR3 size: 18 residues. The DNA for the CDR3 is TGTGCCAGCAGACCCACAGGGGGCGCGGACCCAAACACCGGGGAGCTGTTTTTT. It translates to CASRPTGGADPNTGELFF.

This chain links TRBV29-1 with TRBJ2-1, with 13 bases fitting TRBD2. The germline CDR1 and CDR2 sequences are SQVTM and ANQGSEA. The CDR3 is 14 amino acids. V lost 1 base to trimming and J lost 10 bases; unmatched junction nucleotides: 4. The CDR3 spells CSVEGGTSGAEQFF. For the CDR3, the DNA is TGCAGCGTTGAAGGGGGGACTAGCGGGGCAGAGCAGTTCTTC.

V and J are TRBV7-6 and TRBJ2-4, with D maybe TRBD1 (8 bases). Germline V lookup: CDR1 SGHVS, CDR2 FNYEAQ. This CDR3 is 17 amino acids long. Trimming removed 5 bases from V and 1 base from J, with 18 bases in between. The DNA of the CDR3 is TGTGCCAGCAGCCTAAACAGGGGGGGCGAGGCCAAAAACATTCAGTACTTC. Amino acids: CASSLNRGGEAKNIQYF.

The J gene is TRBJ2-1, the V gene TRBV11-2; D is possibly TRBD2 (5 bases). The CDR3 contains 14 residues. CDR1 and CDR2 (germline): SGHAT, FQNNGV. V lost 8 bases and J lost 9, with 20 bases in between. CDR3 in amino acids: CASLSGGAPGEQFF. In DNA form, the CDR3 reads TGTGCCAGCCTCTCTGGAGGAGCTCCGGGTGAGCAGTTCTTC. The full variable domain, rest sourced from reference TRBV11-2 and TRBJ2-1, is EAGVAQSPRYKIIEKRQSVAFWCNPISGHATLYWYQQILGQGPKLLIQFQNNGVVDDSQLPKDRFSAERLKGVDSTLKIQPAKLEDSAVYLCASLSGGAPGEQFFGPGTRLTVL.

DNA of the CDR3: TGCGCCAGCAGTGAGAGAAGTTCCTACGAGCAGTACTTC. This sequence encodes CASSERSSYEQYF. The chain employs TRBV10-1 and TRBJ2-7; D remains ambiguous. The germline gives CDR1 WNHNN, CDR2 SYGVQD (reference sequence). V was clipped by 2 bases and J by 1 base, with 6 bases between them. The CDR3 loop spans 13 amino acids.

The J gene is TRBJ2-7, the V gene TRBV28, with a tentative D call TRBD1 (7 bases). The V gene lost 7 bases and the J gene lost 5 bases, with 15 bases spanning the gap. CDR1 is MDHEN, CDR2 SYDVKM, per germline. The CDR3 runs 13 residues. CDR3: CASIDRDWDEQYF. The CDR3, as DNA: TGTGCCAGCATCGACAGGGACTGGGACGAGCAGTACTTC.

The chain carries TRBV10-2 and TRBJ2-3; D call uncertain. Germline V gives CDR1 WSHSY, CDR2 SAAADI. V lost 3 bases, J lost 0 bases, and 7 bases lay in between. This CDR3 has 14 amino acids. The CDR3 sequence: CASSDSLSTDTQYF. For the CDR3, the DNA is TGCGCCAGCAGTGACAGTCTGAGCACAGATACGCAGTATTTT.

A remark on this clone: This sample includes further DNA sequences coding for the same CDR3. CDR3 residues: CASSQGTGGTYEQYF. In DNA, the CDR3 is TGCGCCAGCAGCCAAGGGACAGGGGGAACCTACGAGCAGTACTTC. The V call is TRBV4-1, the J call TRBJ2-7; TRBD1 agrees at 10 bases. CDR1 MGHRA and CDR2 YSYEKL come from the germline V gene. Losses at the gene ends were 1 base for V and 2 bases for J; bases not matched to a gene: 2. The CDR3 length is 15 residues.

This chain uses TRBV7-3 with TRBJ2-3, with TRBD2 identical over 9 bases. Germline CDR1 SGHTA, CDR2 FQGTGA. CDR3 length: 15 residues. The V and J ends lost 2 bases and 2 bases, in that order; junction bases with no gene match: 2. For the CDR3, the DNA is TGTGCCAGCAGCTTAGCTAGCGGGATCACAGATACGCAGTATTTT. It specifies CASSLASGITDTQYF.

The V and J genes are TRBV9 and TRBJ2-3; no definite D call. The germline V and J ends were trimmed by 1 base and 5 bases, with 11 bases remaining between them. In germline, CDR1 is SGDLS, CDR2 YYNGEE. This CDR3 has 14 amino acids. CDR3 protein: CASSVYSVGDTQYF. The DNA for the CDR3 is TGTGCCAGCAGCGTATATTCGGTGGGAGATACGCAGTATTTT.

CDR3 loop: CASSLTSGRTREQYF. Written as DNA, the CDR3 is TGCGCCAGCAGCTTGACTAGCGGGAGGACCCGCGAGCAGTACTTC. V and J are TRBV5-1 and TRBJ2-7; 12 nucleotides line up with TRBD2. The V gene's germline CDR1 is SGHRS and CDR2 YFSETQ. This CDR3 has 15 amino acids. After removal of 1 base from V and 6 bases from J, the junction contained 5 bases not matched to a gene. Full variable domain (rest looked up from reference TRBV5-1 and TRBJ2-7): KAGVTQTPRYLIKTRGQQVTLSCSPISGHRSVSWYQQTPGQGLQFLFEYFSETQRNKGNFPGRFSGRQFSNSRSEMNVSTLELGDSALYLCASSLTSGRTREQYFGPGTRLTVT.

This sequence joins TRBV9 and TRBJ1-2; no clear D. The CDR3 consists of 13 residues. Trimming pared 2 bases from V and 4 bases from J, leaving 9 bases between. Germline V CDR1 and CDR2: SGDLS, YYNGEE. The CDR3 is CASSVQRGYGYTF. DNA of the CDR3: TGTGCCAGCAGCGTTCAGCGGGGCTATGGCTACACCTTC.

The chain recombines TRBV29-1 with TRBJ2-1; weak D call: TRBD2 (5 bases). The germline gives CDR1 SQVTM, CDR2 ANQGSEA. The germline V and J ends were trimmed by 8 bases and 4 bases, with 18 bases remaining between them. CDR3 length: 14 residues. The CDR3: CSHVGRANYNEQFF. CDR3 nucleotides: TGCAGCCACGTCGGGCGGGCGAATTACAATGAGCAGTTCTTC.

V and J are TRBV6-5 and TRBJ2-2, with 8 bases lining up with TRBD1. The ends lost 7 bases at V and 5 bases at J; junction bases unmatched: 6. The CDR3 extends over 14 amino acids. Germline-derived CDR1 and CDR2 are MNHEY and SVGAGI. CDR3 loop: CASKSQGGTGELFF. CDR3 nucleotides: TGTGCCAGCAAATCACAGGGGGGAACCGGGGAGCTGTTTTTT.

CDR3 DNA sequence: TGTGCCAGCAGTGGGTCTAGCGGAAACTACGAGCAGTACTTC. Protein: CASSGSSGNYEQYF. The chain couples TRBV27 to TRBJ2-7; TRBD2 agrees at 7 bases. Germline V gives CDR1 MNHEY, CDR2 SMNVEV (reference sequence). This CDR3 has 14 residues. V shed 5 bases and J 3 bases; nucleotides not matched to a gene: 7.

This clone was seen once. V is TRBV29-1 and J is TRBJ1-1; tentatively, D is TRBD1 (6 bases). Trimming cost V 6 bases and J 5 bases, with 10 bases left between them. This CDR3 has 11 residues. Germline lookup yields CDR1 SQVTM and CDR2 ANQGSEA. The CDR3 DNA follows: TGCAGCGTCGACAGGATGACTGAAGCTTTCTTT. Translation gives CSVDRMTEAFF.

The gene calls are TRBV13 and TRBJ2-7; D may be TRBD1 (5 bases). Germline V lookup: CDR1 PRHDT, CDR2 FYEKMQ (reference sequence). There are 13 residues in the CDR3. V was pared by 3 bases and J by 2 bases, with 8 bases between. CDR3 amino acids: CASSFSRAYEQYF. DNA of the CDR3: TGTGCCAGCAGCTTTAGCAGGGCCTACGAGCAGTACTTC.

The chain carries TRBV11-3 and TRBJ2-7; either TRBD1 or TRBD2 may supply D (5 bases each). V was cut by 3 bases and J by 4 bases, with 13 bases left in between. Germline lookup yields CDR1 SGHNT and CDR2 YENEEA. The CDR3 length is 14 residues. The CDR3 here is CASSFNGAAYEQYF. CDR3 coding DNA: TGTGCCAGCAGCTTCAACGGGGCGGCTTACGAGCAGTACTTC.

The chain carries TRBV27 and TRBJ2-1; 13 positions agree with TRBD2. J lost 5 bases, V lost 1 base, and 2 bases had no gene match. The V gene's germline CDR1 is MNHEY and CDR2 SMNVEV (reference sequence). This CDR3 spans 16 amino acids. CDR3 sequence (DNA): TGTGCCAGCAGTTTATTAGGACTAGCGGGAGACAATGAGCAGTTCTTC. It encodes CASSLLGLAGDNEQFF.